The T cell receptor (beta chain) described here comes from a study of T cells in Graves' hyperthyroidism and ophthalmopathy. Points from the study as a whole: The authors' 13 V-J model separated ophthalmopathy from stable hyperthyroidism. Researchers found most expanded thyroid clonotypes above 0.001 in blood as well.

Germline V gene sequence: CDR1 SGDLS, CDR2 YYNGEE. This CDR3 is built from 13 residues. Trimming took 3 bases from V and 8 from J; bases not matched to a gene: 5. To note about this clonotype: Its target is unknown.

Exclusions: uncontrolled infection, other autoimmune disease, pregnancy, lactation. TCR beta CDR3 regions were amplified from RNA. Using the HTBI primer set, a first-round RT-PCR was run on the TCR CDR3. MiXCR, run by TCRdb on the multiplex PCR reads, gives a single entry per CDR3 protein. The data hold some 300,000 distinct CDR3 sequences, with roughly 15% observed a single time. The chain couples TRBV9 to TRBJ2-1, with 7 positions matching TRBD2. Sequencing was done on a sample of blood. This TCR was recovered from a man aged 30-40 years with Graves' hyperthyroidism. The CDR3 region is CASSGGTMDEQFF. CDR3 DNA: TGTGCCAGCAGCGGCGGGACTATGGATGAGCAGTTCTTC.